This T cell receptor (beta chain) came from a study of blood T cell repertoires in COVID-19. TCRdb's copy holds only in-frame clones and misses some; the assay was immunoSEQ multiplex PCR. The sample holds approximately 300,000 clones, roughly 91% seen once. The sample was PBMCs or T cells enriched from blood (not recorded which). The clonotype originates from a woman aged 25 to 39 who had recovered from COVID-19.

In nucleotides, the CDR3 is TGTGCCAGCAGCTCGGCGGGGAACGGGGAGACAGATACGCAGTATTTT. It yields the protein CASSSAGNGETDTQYF. V is TRBV5-4 and J is TRBJ2-3, with TRBD2 as a possible D gene (6 bases). The CDR3 has 16 amino acids. V was shortened by 3 bases and J by 3 bases, with 17 bases between the two germline ends. Germline V gene sequence: CDR1 SGHNT, CDR2 YYREEE (reference sequence). Together with reference TRBV5-4 and TRBJ2-3, the CDR3 gives the full variable domain: ETGVTQSPTHLIKTRGQQVTLRCSSQSGHNTVSWYQQALGQGPQFIFQYYREEENGRGNFPPRFSGLQFPNYSSELNVNALELDDSALYLCASSSAGNGETDTQYFGPGTRLTVL.